This T cell receptor beta chain emerged from a study of blood T cell repertoires in COVID-19. The method was immunoSEQ multiplex PCR; TCRdb's version includes in-frame clones alone and lacks a portion of them. The sample yields roughly 60,000 clones, approximately 77% seen once. The CDR3 spans 14 residues. The V gene's germline CDR1 is MNHEY and CDR2 SVGEGT. Trimming took 3 bases from V and 0 from J; bases not matched to a gene: 2. Material: peripheral blood. This TCR came from a woman aged 70-85 years with COVID-19, enrolled during active disease. This chain joins TRBV6-2 or TRBV6-3 and TRBJ2-7; 7 bases agree with TRBD1. The DNA for the CDR3 is TGTGCCAGCAGTTATGGGGACAGCTCCTACGAGCAGTACTTC. This encodes CASSYGDSSYEQYF.